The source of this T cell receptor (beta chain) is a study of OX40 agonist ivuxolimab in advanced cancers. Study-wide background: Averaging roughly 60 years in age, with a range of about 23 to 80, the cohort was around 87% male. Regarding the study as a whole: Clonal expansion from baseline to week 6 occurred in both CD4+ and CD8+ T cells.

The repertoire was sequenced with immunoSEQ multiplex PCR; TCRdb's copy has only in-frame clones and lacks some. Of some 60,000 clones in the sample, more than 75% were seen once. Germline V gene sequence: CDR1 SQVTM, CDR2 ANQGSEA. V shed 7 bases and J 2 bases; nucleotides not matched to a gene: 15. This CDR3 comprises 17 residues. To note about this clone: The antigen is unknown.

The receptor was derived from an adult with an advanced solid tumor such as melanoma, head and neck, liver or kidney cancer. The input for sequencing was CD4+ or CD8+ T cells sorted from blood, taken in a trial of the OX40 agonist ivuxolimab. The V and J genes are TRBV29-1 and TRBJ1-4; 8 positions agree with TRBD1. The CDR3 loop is CSAVNLDRGGTNEKLFF. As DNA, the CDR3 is TGCAGCGCCGTAAACTTAGACAGGGGAGGGACTAATGAAAAACTGTTTTTT.